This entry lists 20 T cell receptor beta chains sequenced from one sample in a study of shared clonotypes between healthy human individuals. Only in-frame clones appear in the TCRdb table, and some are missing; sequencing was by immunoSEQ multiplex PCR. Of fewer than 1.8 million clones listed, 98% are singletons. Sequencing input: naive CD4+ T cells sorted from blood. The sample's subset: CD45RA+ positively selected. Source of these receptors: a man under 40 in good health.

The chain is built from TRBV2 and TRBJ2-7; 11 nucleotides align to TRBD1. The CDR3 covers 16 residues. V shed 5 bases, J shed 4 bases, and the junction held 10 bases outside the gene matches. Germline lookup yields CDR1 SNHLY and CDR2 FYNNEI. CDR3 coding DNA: TGTGCCAGCAGTCCCCGCGAGGACAGGGGGCAATACGAGCAGTACTTC. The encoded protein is CASSPREDRGQYEQYF.

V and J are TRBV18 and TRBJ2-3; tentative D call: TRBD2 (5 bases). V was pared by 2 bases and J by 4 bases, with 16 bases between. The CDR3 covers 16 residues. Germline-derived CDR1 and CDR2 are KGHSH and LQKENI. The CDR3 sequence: CASSPFTAVGADTQYF. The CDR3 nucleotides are TGTGCCAGCTCACCATTCACGGCCGTCGGGGCAGATACGCAGTATTTT.

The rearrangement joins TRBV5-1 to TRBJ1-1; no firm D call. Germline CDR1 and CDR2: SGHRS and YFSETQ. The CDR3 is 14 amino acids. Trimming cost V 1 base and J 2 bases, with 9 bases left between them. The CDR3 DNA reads TGCGCCAGCAGCTTGTTTCAGAGCAACACTGAAGCTTTCTTT. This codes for CASSLFQSNTEAFF.

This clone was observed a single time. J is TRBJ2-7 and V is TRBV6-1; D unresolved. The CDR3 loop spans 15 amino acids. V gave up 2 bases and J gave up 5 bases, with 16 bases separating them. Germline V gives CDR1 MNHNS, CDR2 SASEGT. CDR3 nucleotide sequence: TGTGCCAGCAGTGAACAGGTGAACTCCTGGGACGAGCAGTACTTC. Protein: CASSEQVNSWDEQYF.

CDR3 residues: CASRHSEGEQYF. Here the CDR3 DNA reads TGTGCCAGCAGGCACTCTGAGGGCGAGCAGTACTTC. The chain couples TRBV2 to TRBJ2-7; D perhaps matches TRBD2 (5 bases). This CDR3 contains 12 residues. Germline assignment: CDR1 SNHLY and CDR2 FYNNEI. V lost 6 bases and J 6 bases, leaving 12 bases between the germline ends.

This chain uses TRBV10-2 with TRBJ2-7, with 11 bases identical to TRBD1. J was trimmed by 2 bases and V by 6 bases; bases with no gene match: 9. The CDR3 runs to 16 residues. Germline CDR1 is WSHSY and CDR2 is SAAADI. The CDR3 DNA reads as TGCGCCAGCAGCCTACTTGGGGACAGGGGGGCCTACGAGCAGTACTTC. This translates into CASSLLGDRGAYEQYF.

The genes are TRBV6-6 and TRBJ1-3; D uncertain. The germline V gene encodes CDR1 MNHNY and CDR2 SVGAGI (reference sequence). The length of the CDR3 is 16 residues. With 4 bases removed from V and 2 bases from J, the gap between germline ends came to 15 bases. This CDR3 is CASSSNGVVAGNTIYF. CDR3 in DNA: TGTGCCAGCAGTTCAAACGGGGTTGTGGCTGGAAACACCATATATTTT.

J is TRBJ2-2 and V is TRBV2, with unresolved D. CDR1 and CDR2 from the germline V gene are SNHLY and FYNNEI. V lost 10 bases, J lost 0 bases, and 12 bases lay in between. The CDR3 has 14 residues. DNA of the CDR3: TGTGCCACCCGCGGAGACCCGAACACCGGGGAGCTGTTTTTT. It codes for CATRGDPNTGELFF. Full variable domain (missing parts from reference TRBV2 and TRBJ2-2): EPEVTQTPSHQVTQMGQEVILRCVPISNHLYFYWYRQILGQKVEFLVSFYNNEISEKSEIFDDQFSVERPDGSNFTLKIRSTKLEDSAMYFCATRGDPNTGELFFGEGSRLTVL.

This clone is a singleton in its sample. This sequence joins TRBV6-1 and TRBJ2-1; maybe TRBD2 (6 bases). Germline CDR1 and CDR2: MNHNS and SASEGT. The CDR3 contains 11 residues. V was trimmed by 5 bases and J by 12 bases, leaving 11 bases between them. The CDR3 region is CASSYGLMQFF. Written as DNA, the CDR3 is TGTGCCAGCAGTTACGGACTAATGCAGTTCTTC.

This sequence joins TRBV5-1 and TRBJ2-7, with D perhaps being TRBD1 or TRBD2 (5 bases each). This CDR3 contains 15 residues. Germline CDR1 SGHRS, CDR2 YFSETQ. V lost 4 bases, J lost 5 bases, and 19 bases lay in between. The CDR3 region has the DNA TGCGCCAGCAGCGATTTATGGGGGAGTCTCAACGAGCAGTACTTC. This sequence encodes CASSDLWGSLNEQYF.

Written as DNA, the CDR3 is TGTGCCAGCAGACCCCCGCGGACAGAGAACACTGAAGCTTTCTTT. Translating gives CASRPPRTENTEAFF. The rearrangement links TRBV28 to TRBJ1-1; maybe TRBD1 (6 bases). The CDR3 spans 15 residues. Per the germline V gene, CDR1 is MDHEN and CDR2 is SYDVKM. Trimming cost V 6 bases and J 1 base, with 15 bases left between them.

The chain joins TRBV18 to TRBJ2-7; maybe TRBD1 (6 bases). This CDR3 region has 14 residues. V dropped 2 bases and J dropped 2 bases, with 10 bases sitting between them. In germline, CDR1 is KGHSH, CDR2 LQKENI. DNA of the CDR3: TGTGCCAGCTCACCAAGCAGGGGCCCCTACGAGCAGTACTTC. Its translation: CASSPSRGPYEQYF.

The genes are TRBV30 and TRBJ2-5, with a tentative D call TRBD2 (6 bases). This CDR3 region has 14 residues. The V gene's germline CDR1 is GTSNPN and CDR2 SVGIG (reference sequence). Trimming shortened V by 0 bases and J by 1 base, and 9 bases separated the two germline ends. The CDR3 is CAWSVGGSQETQYF. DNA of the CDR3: TGTGCCTGGAGTGTAGGAGGGAGCCAAGAGACCCAGTACTTC.

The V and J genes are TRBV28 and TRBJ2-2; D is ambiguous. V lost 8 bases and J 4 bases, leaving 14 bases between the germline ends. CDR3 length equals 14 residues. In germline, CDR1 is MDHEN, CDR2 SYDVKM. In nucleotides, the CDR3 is TGTGCCAGCTCCTGGCCCGAATCCACCGGGGAGCTGTTTTTT. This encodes CASSWPESTGELFF.

The CDR3 region is CASTLDLGNQPQHF. The CDR3 DNA reads as TGTGCCAGCACACTGGATCTGGGGAATCAGCCCCAGCATTTT. This chain links TRBV2 with TRBJ1-5, with D unresolved. Looked up from germline, CDR1 is SNHLY and CDR2 is FYNNEI. CDR3 length: 14 amino acids. The V end was cut by 7 bases, the J end by 4 bases, with 14 bases between.

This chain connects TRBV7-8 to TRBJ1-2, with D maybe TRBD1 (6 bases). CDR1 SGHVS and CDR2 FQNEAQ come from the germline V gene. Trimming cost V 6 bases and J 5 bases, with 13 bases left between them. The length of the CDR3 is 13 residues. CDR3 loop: CASSRQVTYGYTF. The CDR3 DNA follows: TGTGCCAGCAGTAGACAGGTTACATATGGCTACACCTTC.

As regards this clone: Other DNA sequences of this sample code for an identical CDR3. CDR3 loop: CASSLLGGTGELFF. The CDR3 DNA reads as TGTGCCAGCAGTTTATTGGGGGGCACCGGGGAGCTGTTTTTT. The gene calls are TRBV28 and TRBJ2-2; TRBD2 is a possible D gene (6 bases). CDR3 size: 14 residues. Germline V gives CDR1 MDHEN, CDR2 SYDVKM. Trimming removed 1 base from V and 4 bases from J, with 7 bases in between.

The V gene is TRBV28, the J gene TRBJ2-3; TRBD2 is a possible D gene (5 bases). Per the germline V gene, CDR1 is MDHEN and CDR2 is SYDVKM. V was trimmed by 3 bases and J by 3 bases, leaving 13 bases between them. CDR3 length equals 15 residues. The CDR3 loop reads CASSFTEGLTDTQYF. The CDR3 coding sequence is TGTGCCAGCAGTTTCACAGAGGGCCTAACAGATACGCAGTATTTT.

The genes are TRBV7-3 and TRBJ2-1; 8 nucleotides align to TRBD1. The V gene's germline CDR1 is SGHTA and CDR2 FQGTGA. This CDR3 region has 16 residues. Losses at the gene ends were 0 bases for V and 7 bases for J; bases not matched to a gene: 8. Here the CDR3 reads CASSLTARDRWNEQFF. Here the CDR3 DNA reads TGTGCCAGCAGCTTAACGGCCCGGGACAGGTGGAATGAGCAGTTCTTC.

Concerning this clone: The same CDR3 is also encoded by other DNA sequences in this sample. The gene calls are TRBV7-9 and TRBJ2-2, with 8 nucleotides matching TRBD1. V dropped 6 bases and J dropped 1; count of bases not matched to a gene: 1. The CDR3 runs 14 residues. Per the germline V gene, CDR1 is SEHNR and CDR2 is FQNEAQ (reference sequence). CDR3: CASRTGGNTGELFF. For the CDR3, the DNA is TGTGCCAGCAGAACAGGGGGGAACACCGGGGAGCTGTTTTTT.